The 13 T cell receptor beta chains presented below share a single source sample, sequenced in a study of blood T cell repertoires in COVID-19. Here immunoSEQ multiplex PCR was the method, and the copy in TCRdb shows in-frame clones only, minus some. The sample gives just over 300,000 clones, around 90% of which show up once; more than 2% is in the top ten. Sequenced sample: peripheral blood. The receptors stem from a man between 18 and 35 years old with active or convalescent COVID-19.

V gene TRBV28 combines with J gene TRBJ1-6; D is perhaps TRBD1 (5 bases). This CDR3 is built from 14 residues. CDR1 and CDR2 (germline): MDHEN, SYDVKM. V was trimmed by 0 bases and J by 10 bases, leaving 10 bases between them. DNA of the CDR3: TGTGCCAGCAGTTTATGGGGGGGTCAGTCACCCCTCCACTTT. Translation gives CASSLWGGQSPLHF.

J is TRBJ1-6 and V is TRBV5-1; D call uncertain. This CDR3 is built from 13 residues. Trimming stripped 0 bases from V and 9 bases from J, with 7 bases between. Germline values: CDR1 SGHRS, CDR2 YFSETQ. The CDR3 region has the DNA TGCGCCAGCAGCTTGGCCCGGGGTTCACCCCTCCACTTT. As protein: CASSLARGSPLHF.

This chain joins TRBV4-1 and TRBJ2-1; 10 positions match TRBD2. CDR1 is MGHRA and CDR2 is YSYEKL in the germline V gene. CDR3 length: 16 residues. The ends lost 1 base at V and 2 bases at J; junction bases unmatched: 2. CDR3 amino acids: CASSQASGGAYNEQFF. The DNA for the CDR3 is TGCGCCAGCAGCCAAGCTAGCGGGGGTGCCTACAATGAGCAGTTCTTC.

This chain uses TRBV28 with TRBJ1-5; D is possibly TRBD1 (6 bases). V was pared by 8 bases and J by 9 bases, with 14 bases between. This CDR3 has 12 residues. In germline, CDR1 is MDHEN, CDR2 SYDVKM. CDR3 in DNA: TGTGCCAGCGAACAGGGAATCCGGCCCCAGCATTTT. Translating gives CASEQGIRPQHF.

The gene calls are TRBV10-2 and TRBJ2-7, with 13 bases aligning to TRBD2. The CDR3 sequence is 13 residues long. The junction had 7 bases not matched to a gene; V was cut back by 8 bases and J by 9 bases. Germline loops: CDR1 WSHSY, CDR2 SAAADI. CDR3 nucleotide sequence: TGCGCCAGCGGGACTAGCGGGACTGTATGGCAGTACTTC. This translates into CASGTSGTVWQYF.

The V and J genes are TRBV10-2 and TRBJ1-1, with D hard to call. The CDR3 totals 11 residues. Trimming pared 3 bases from V and 3 bases from J, leaving 2 bases between. In germline, CDR1 is WSHSY, CDR2 SAAADI. In nucleotides, the CDR3 is TGCGCCAGCAGTGACTACACTGAAGCTTTCTTT. Translated: CASSDYTEAFF.

J is TRBJ1-4 and V is TRBV11-2; the D gene is possibly TRBD1 (5 bases). Trimming took off 8 bases at V and 6 bases at J, with 10 bases between the two ends. The CDR3 sequence is 12 residues long. Germline V CDR1 and CDR2: SGHAT, FQNNGV. CDR3: CASRGTDEKLFF. Here the CDR3 DNA reads TGTGCCAGCCGAGGGACTGATGAAAAACTGTTTTTT.

V usage is TRBV27 and J usage is TRBJ2-1; 8 bases are shared with TRBD1. After removal of 6 bases from V and 3 bases from J, the junction contained 7 bases not matched to a gene. This CDR3 region has 15 residues. CDR1 and CDR2 (germline): MNHEY, SMNVEV (reference sequence). The CDR3 DNA is TGTGCCAGCAGGTCCAGGGGACAGGTCTACAATGAGCAGTTCTTC. It yields the protein CASRSRGQVYNEQFF.

This clone was picked up a small number of times. The chain recombines TRBV7-2 with TRBJ2-7; possible D gene TRBD2, 7 bases. Germline-derived CDR1 and CDR2 are SGHTA and FQGNSA. V lost 0 bases to trimming and J lost 2 bases, with 14 bases between them. The CDR3 totals 16 residues. The DNA of the CDR3 is TGTGCCAGCAGCTTAGCCTGGGGGGGCGCTACCTACGAGCAGTACTTC. It encodes CASSLAWGGATYEQYF.

The CDR3 sequence is CASSQVVRGTRTGDTQYF. For the CDR3, the DNA is TGTGCCAGCAGCCAAGTAGTACGCGGGACTCGTACGGGAGATACGCAGTATTTT. The V and J genes are TRBV3-1 (or the pseudogene TRBV3-2) and TRBJ2-3, with D perhaps TRBD2 (6 bases). The germline V gene has CDR1 LGHDT and CDR2 YNNKEL (reference sequence). Trimming removed 1 base at V and 5 bases at J, with 22 bases between. CDR3 size: 18 residues.

The V and J genes are TRBV27 and TRBJ2-5; a weak D match, TRBD1 (5 bases). This CDR3 spans 14 amino acids. The germline CDR1 and CDR2 sequences are MNHEY and SMNVEV (reference sequence). Trimming left V 6 bases short and J 5 bases short, with 16 bases between. The CDR3 nucleotides read TGTGCCAGCAGCCGTGGGGCCTTCGGGGAGACCCAGTACTTC. Its protein is CASSRGAFGETQYF.

The rearrangement uses TRBV20-1 and TRBJ1-1; the match to TRBD1 covers 9 bases. V was pared by 3 bases and J by 5 bases, with 13 bases of the junction left unmatched. The CDR3 length is 16 residues. Germline V lookup: CDR1 DFQATT, CDR2 SNEGSKA (reference sequence). CDR3 in amino acids: CSASTLEGTGRTEAFF. The DNA of the CDR3 is TGCAGTGCTAGTACACTTGAAGGGACAGGGAGGACTGAAGCTTTCTTT.

The V gene is TRBV12-5, the J gene TRBJ2-7; D unresolved. The CDR3 extends over 14 amino acids. V was pared by 1 base and J by 1 base, with 8 bases between. CDR1 is LGHNT and CDR2 is FRNRAP in the germline V gene. CDR3 loop: CASGLGGGSYEQYF. As DNA, the CDR3 is TGTGCTAGTGGTTTGGGTGGCGGTTCCTACGAGCAGTACTTC.